Below are 3 T cell receptor beta chains sequenced from a single sample in a study of radiotherapy plus CTLA-4 blockade in lung cancer. Produced via immunoSEQ multiplex PCR; TCRdb's table is partial and in-frame only. Of about 59,000 clones listed, 70% to 80% were seen once; the top ten hold approximately 8.3%. This specimen was peripheral blood, taken from a patient treated with radiotherapy plus ipilimumab. All receptors come from a human donor with non-small cell lung cancer whose response to radiotherapy plus ipilimumab could not be evaluated.

The rearrangement joins TRBV15 to TRBJ2-3; 13 nucleotides agree with TRBD2. The CDR3 has 16 residues. The germline CDR1 and CDR2 sequences are LNHNV and YYDKDF (reference sequence). After removal of 2 bases from V and 4 bases from J, the junction contained 3 bases not matched to a gene. The CDR3 DNA reads as TGTGCCACCAGCAGATTCACTAGCGGGGGGGCAGATACGCAGTATTTT. Its translation is CATSRFTSGGADTQYF. Full variable domain (missing parts from reference TRBV15 and TRBJ2-3): DAMVIQNPRYQVTQFGKPVTLSCSQTLNHNVMYWYQQKSSQAPKLLFHYYDKDFNNEADTPDNFQSRRPNTSFCFLDIRSPGLGDTAMYLCATSRFTSGGADTQYFGPGTRLTVL.

The chain recombines TRBV5-5 with TRBJ1-2; D is undetermined. Trimming left V 0 bases short and J 2 bases short, with 5 bases between. The V gene's germline CDR1 is SGHKS and CDR2 YYEKEE (reference sequence). This CDR3 comprises 13 residues. This CDR3 is CASSLAENYGYTF. CDR3 DNA sequence: TGTGCCAGCAGCTTGGCGGAGAACTATGGCTACACCTTC. Supplemented by reference TRBV5-5 and TRBJ1-2, the full variable domain reads DAGVTQSPTHLIKTRGQQVTLRCSPISGHKSVSWYQQVLGQGPQFIFQYYEKEERGRGNFPDRFSARQFPNYSSELNVNALLLGDSALYLCASSLAENYGYTFGSGTRLTVV.

J is TRBJ2-7 and V is TRBV9; TRBD2 matches 7 bases. The J segment lost 6 bases and the V segment lost 0 bases, leaving 9 bases of the junction unmatched. From germline, CDR1 is SGDLS and CDR2 YYNGEE. The CDR3 is 15 residues long. The CDR3 sequence is CASSVGGGPSREQYF. CDR3 DNA sequence: TGTGCCAGCAGCGTAGGGGGAGGGCCGAGTCGCGAGCAGTACTTC.